This T cell receptor beta chain was sequenced in a study of early T cells in non-severe SARS-CoV-2 infection. Study information: Chains stayed unpaired after sequencing of bulk RNA from unsorted whole blood.

The CDR3 is made up of 12 amino acids. Germline-derived CDR1 and CDR2 are ENHRY and SYGVKD. Trimming took off 2 bases at V and 12 bases at J, with 10 bases between the two ends. The study's findings and limits: Matching with VDJdb favored anti-spike CD8 responses (missing private and CD4 specificities).

This clonotype was detected ten times or more. Its cognate antigen is unknown. Unique molecular identifiers (one per individual cDNA molecule) were attached. TCRdb used MiXCR to reprocess the 5' RACE reads, holding one entry per CDR3 protein. The sample includes roughly 99,000 distinct CDR3 sequences, less than 15% of them seen just once. The chain joins TRBV10-3 to TRBJ1-4; tentatively, D is TRBD1 (5 bases). This specimen was whole blood, taken at baseline. The receptor comes from an adult who was a healthcare worker with PCR-confirmed SARS-CoV-2 infection or an uninfected control (not recorded which). CDR3 region: CAISEAMGELFF. The CDR3, as DNA: TGTGCCATCAGTGAGGCTATGGGGGAACTGTTTTTT.